This T cell receptor beta chain originates from a study of blood T cell repertoires in COVID-19 (TCRdb year 2020). In terms of the full investigation: The collaborator samples originated in the United States, Italy and Spain and spanned the acute and convalescent phases of COVID-19. The prospective study material was composed of cDNA or gDNA derived from T cells, B-cell-depleted T cells, or PBMCs. The dataset comprised deeply sampled blood TCRbeta repertoires from subjects exposed to, actively infected with, or recovered from COVID-19. A freely available public database, intended as a resource for researchers studying the immune response to SARS-CoV-2, is where the repertoires were released. The samples were drawn from two sources: the first 160 participants of the ongoing ImmuneRACE study, and 1,000 to 1,500 subjects contributed by 6 global collaborators. A de-identified subject ID, COVID-19 status, age in years and sex were almost always included in the sample metadata. Where HLA class I and class II types were available, the types were taken from metadata supplied by the sample provider, not from assay-based typing.

General conclusions and limits of the study: Clinical and demographic metadata were provided uncurated, with the amount varying by source and participant.

The immunoSEQ Assay, a bias-controlled multiplex PCR, was used to amplify TCRbeta CDR3 regions from genomic DNA. The authors' analysis ran thus. The number of nucleated cells in each sample was estimated by amplification of reference gene primers within the assay. Sequence reads were collapsed and filtered to measure the absolute abundance of every unique TCRbeta CDR3 rearrangement. For each sample, productive Simpson clonality was calculated by taking the square root of Simpson's diversity index across productive rearrangements. Sourced from immuneACCESS, this table was stored by TCRdb with only in-frame sequences that have V and J called. A share of the clones is absent; for the studies checked, an unresolved V gene accounts for under half, and the remainder has no known explanation. V, J and clone size were drawn from that table, and D and trimming were deduced from the DNA. This sample has roughly 70,000 clones in its table, and approximately 88% of those were observed once. Roughly 6.7% of the sample is in the top ten clones.

The germline V gene (reference sequence) yields LNHDA for CDR1 and SQIVND for CDR2. Trimming removed 3 bases from V and 1 base from J, leaving 12 bases between the germline ends. The CDR3 holds 15 amino acids from the cysteine to the phenylalanine. Only the CDR3 DNA is retained, 45 bases long and in frame from the first base. A remark on this clone: Its antigen remains undetermined. No much larger clonotype is one base removed from it; base qualities were not supplied.

Each collaborating institution followed its own protocols to collect whole blood in K2EDTA tubes. Collaborator samples were shipped for TCRbeta analysis as frozen whole blood, isolated PBMCs, or DNA extracted from either sample type. Sequenced input: peripheral blood. The sequence came from a woman aged 70-85 years with acute or convalescent COVID-19. This chain is built from TRBV19 and TRBJ1-1; the D gene assignment is ambiguous. DNA sequence: TGTGCCAGTAGTATCTCAGCGTTGGGGAACACTGAAGCTTTCTTT. This is translated as CASSISALGNTEAFF.